Shown below are 24 T cell receptor beta chains from a single sample sequenced in a study of cytomegalovirus exposure and HLA in healthy donors. The PCR had 60 Vbeta and 13 Jbeta primers. Clones were read by immunoSEQ multiplex PCR, and TCRdb kept only the in-frame ones, dropping some. Its listing shows about 130,000 clones. The sequenced material came from PBMCs. Receptors originate from a man under 40 in good health and CMV-seronegative.

The CDR3 is CASSSPLGGGSEAFF. Here the CDR3 DNA reads TGTGCCAGCAGCTCCCCCTTGGGGGGGGGCAGTGAAGCTTTCTTT. The gene calls are TRBV11-1 and TRBJ1-1, with D possibly being TRBD1 (6 bases). Trimming took off 4 bases at V and 7 bases at J, with 19 bases between the two ends. This CDR3 comprises 15 residues. The germline CDR1 and CDR2 sequences are SGHAT and FQDESV (reference sequence).

This chain joins TRBV6-1 and TRBJ2-7; 9 bases are shared with TRBD2. V shed 1 base, J shed 4 bases, and the junction held 5 bases outside the gene matches. CDR1 and CDR2 (germline): MNHNS, SASEGT. This CDR3 is 15 amino acids long. CDR3 sequence: CASSEGGGRVYEQYF. The CDR3 region has the DNA TGTGCCAGCAGTGAAGGAGGCGGGAGGGTGTACGAGCAGTACTTC.

The V gene is TRBV11-2, the J gene TRBJ2-3; no firm D call. Germline lookup yields CDR1 SGHAT and CDR2 FQNNGV. The CDR3 has 18 amino acids. V gave up 5 bases and J gave up 1 base, with 22 bases separating them. The CDR3 protein is CASSPKVTAEVGTDTQYF. The CDR3 region has the DNA TGTGCCAGCAGCCCGAAAGTTACCGCGGAAGTTGGCACAGATACGCAGTATTTT. Full variable domain (remainder filled in from reference TRBV11-2 and TRBJ2-3): EAGVAQSPRYKIIEKRQSVAFWCNPISGHATLYWYQQILGQGPKLLIQFQNNGVVDDSQLPKDRFSAERLKGVDSTLKIQPAKLEDSAVYLCASSPKVTAEVGTDTQYFGPGTRLTVL.

The chain combines TRBV5-1 with TRBJ2-6; D is unclear. From germline, CDR1 is SGHRS and CDR2 YFSETQ. The CDR3 is 13 amino acids. Trimming removed 4 bases from V and 2 bases from J, with 4 bases in between. In DNA form, the CDR3 reads TGCGCCAGCAGCGCGGCTGGGGCCAACGTCCTGACTTTC. Translated, it gives CASSAAGANVLTF.

The DNA for the CDR3 is TGTGCCAGCAGTGAGACAGAGGGGGTAGGCTACACCTTC. Amino acid sequence: CASSETEGVGYTF. This chain connects TRBV28 to TRBJ1-2; a possible D gene is TRBD1 (6 bases). Per germline, CDR1 MDHEN and CDR2 SYDVKM. CDR3 length: 13 residues. Trimming left V 5 bases short and J 8 bases short, with 15 bases between.

The chain joins TRBV7-9 to TRBJ1-2, with 7 bases identical to TRBD1. The V and J ends lost 1 base and 8 bases, in that order; junction bases with no gene match: 10. CDR3 length: 15 amino acids. The germline CDR1 and CDR2 sequences are SEHNR and FQNEAQ (reference sequence). The CDR3 sequence is CASSLVPQGVEGYTF. As DNA, the CDR3 is TGTGCCAGCAGCTTAGTTCCGCAGGGGGTGGAAGGCTACACCTTC.

The CDR3 spells CAWSRGQPQHF. The CDR3 DNA reads TGTGCCTGGAGTCGAGGTCAGCCCCAGCATTTT. The V gene is TRBV30, the J gene TRBJ1-5; D is unclear. V was cut by 2 bases and J by 6 bases, with 5 bases left in between. The CDR3 runs to 11 residues. Germline CDR1 GTSNPN, CDR2 SVGIG (reference sequence).

This chain uses TRBV10-3 with TRBJ2-4; 9 bases fit TRBD1. Germline V gene data show CDR1 as ENHRY and CDR2 as SYGVKD. The J segment lost 5 bases and the V segment lost 8 bases, leaving 4 bases of the junction unmatched. The CDR3 has 13 amino acids. CDR3 nucleotide sequence: TGTGCCATCCGGGACAGGGACCAAAACATTCAGTACTTC. Amino acids: CAIRDRDQNIQYF.

J is TRBJ1-1 and V is TRBV10-3, with 10 positions matching TRBD1. The CDR3 is 15 residues long. In germline, CDR1 is ENHRY, CDR2 SYGVKD. After removal of 3 bases from V and 7 bases from J, the junction contained 8 bases not matched to a gene. This chain's CDR3 is CAISENFGTGDEAFF. The CDR3 coding sequence is TGTGCCATCAGTGAAAATTTCGGGACAGGGGATGAAGCTTTCTTT.

The chain is built from TRBV11-1 and TRBJ1-2; 9 bases fit TRBD1. The CDR3 loop spans 14 amino acids. CDR1 is SGHAT and CDR2 is FQDESV in the germline V gene (reference sequence). Losses at the gene ends were 5 bases for V and 3 bases for J; bases not matched to a gene: 4. The CDR3 region has the DNA TGTGCCAGCAGCCTCCGGGACAGGGACTATGGCTACACCTTC. Translation: CASSLRDRDYGYTF.

The chain has TRBV6-4 and TRBJ1-6; D uncertain. V was shortened by 3 bases and J by 6 bases, with 9 bases between the two germline ends. Germline lookup yields CDR1 MRHNA and CDR2 SNTAGT. The CDR3 runs 14 residues. The CDR3 DNA is TGTGCCAGCAGTGATATGGGCCGTAATTCACCCCTCCACTTT. Translation gives CASSDMGRNSPLHF.

The chain joins TRBV28 to TRBJ2-5; D is ambiguous. The CDR3 has 12 amino acids. Germline lookup yields CDR1 MDHEN and CDR2 SYDVKM. V lost 4 bases, J lost 4 bases, and 7 bases lay in between. The CDR3 DNA is TGTGCCAGCAGTTCCAGAAGAGAGACCCAGTACTTC. Translated, it gives CASSSRRETQYF.

The chain couples TRBV11-2 to TRBJ1-1; TRBD1 is a possible D gene (5 bases). In germline, CDR1 is SGHAT, CDR2 FQNNGV. Trimming shortened V by 0 bases and J by 6 bases, and 11 bases separated the two germline ends. The CDR3 is made up of 14 amino acids. The CDR3 here is CASSLDPGGSEAFF. Written as DNA, the CDR3 is TGTGCCAGCAGCTTAGATCCCGGGGGGTCTGAAGCTTTCTTT.

This chain joins TRBV19 and TRBJ2-1, with 7 bases fitting TRBD1. The CDR3 has 14 residues. V trimming: 5 bases; J trimming: 4 bases; junction bases outside the gene matches: 5. The germline CDR1 and CDR2 sequences are LNHDA and SQIVND (reference sequence). The CDR3 DNA follows: TGTGCCAGTAGTCCCCAGGGACAGTACAATGAGCAGTTCTTC. Protein product: CASSPQGQYNEQFF.

The J gene is TRBJ2-3, the V gene TRBV9, with 9 bases fitting TRBD2. CDR1 SGDLS and CDR2 YYNGEE come from the germline V gene. V was clipped by 4 bases and J by 0 bases; unmatched bases: 6. The CDR3 runs to 16 residues. In nucleotides, the CDR3 is TGTGCCAGCAGCCCCCGACTAGCGGCCAGCACAGATACGCAGTATTTT. Amino acid sequence: CASSPRLAASTDTQYF.

The chain couples TRBV7-2 to TRBJ2-7, with 7 nucleotides matching TRBD2. The CDR3 length is 14 residues. With 7 bases clipped from V and 5 bases from J, the junction kept 11 bases outside the gene matches. CDR1 SGHTA and CDR2 FQGNSA come from the germline V gene. This CDR3 is CASTAGGRGNEQYF. The CDR3 DNA follows: TGTGCCAGCACCGCGGGCGGGAGAGGCAACGAGCAGTACTTC. The variable domain in full, completed from reference TRBV7-2 and TRBJ2-7, reads GAGVSQSPSNKVTEKGKDVELRCDPISGHTALYWYRQSLGQGLEFLIYFQGNSAPDKSGLPSDRFSAERTGGSVSTLTIQRTQQEDSAVYLCASTAGGRGNEQYFGPGTRLTVT.

The chain recombines TRBV10-3 with TRBJ1-3; the D gene is possibly TRBD1 (6 bases). The CDR3 runs to 15 residues. Germline V gene lookup returns CDR1 ENHRY and CDR2 SYGVKD. The ends were cut back, 7 bases at V and 9 bases at J, with 22 bases in the middle. The CDR3 bases are TGTGCCATCACTAATCCACAGGGAGAAGGTGGCACCATATATTTT. Its protein is CAITNPQGEGGTIYF.

The chain employs TRBV2 and TRBJ1-6; TRBD1 matches 9 bases. V lost 6 bases to trimming and J lost 6 bases; unmatched junction nucleotides: 3. Germline CDR1 SNHLY, CDR2 FYNNEI. The CDR3 is 14 residues long. This chain's CDR3 is CASRRDRVNSPLHF. CDR3 nucleotides: TGTGCCAGCAGAAGGGACAGGGTTAATTCACCCCTCCACTTT.

The genes are TRBV5-1 and TRBJ1-3, with D hard to call. The CDR3 contains 13 residues. Trimming left V 2 bases short and J 1 base short, with 4 bases between. CDR1 is SGHRS and CDR2 is YFSETQ in the germline V gene. The DNA of the CDR3 is TGCGCCAGCAGCTTTAGATCTGGAAACACCATATATTTT. This translates into CASSFRSGNTIYF.

Written as DNA, the CDR3 is TGTGCCAGCAGCCCCCGAGGGCGAACCTACGAGCAGTACTTC. Translating gives CASSPRGRTYEQYF. This chain uses TRBV7-9 with TRBJ2-7, with D possibly TRBD2 on 5 matching bases. This CDR3 is 14 amino acids long. The V end was cut by 5 bases, the J end by 2 bases, with 13 bases between. Per germline, CDR1 SEHNR and CDR2 FQNEAQ (reference sequence).

This chain links TRBV10-3 with TRBJ2-7; TRBD1 aligns across 9 bases. This CDR3 has 16 residues. V dropped 6 bases and J dropped 0; count of bases not matched to a gene: 9. Germline loops: CDR1 ENHRY, CDR2 SYGVKD. Here the CDR3 DNA reads TGTGCCATCAGACCAACCAGGGACAGGGACTCCTACGAGCAGTACTTC. It specifies CAIRPTRDRDSYEQYF.

The chain has TRBV19 and TRBJ1-3; D is unresolved. Germline V gene sequence: CDR1 LNHDA, CDR2 SQIVND (reference sequence). V was pared by 5 bases and J by 0 bases, with 8 bases between. The CDR3 loop spans 14 amino acids. The CDR3: CASSARGSGNTIYF. DNA of the CDR3: TGTGCCAGTAGTGCCCGGGGCTCTGGAAACACCATATATTTT. The complete variable domain, with remaining parts taken from reference TRBV19 and TRBJ1-3, reads DGGITQSPKYLFRKEGQNVTLSCEQNLNHDAMYWYRQDPGQGLRLIYYSQIVNDFQKGDIAEGYSVSREKKESFPLTVTSAQKNPTAFYLCASSARGSGNTIYFGEGSWLTVV.

The chain carries TRBV7-9 and TRBJ2-6, with 8 bases that match TRBD1. With V trimmed by 5 bases and J by 0 bases, 9 bases remained unmatched. From germline, CDR1 is SEHNR and CDR2 FQNEAQ (reference sequence). This CDR3 region has 18 residues. The CDR3 DNA reads TGTGCCAGCAGCAACTTCGGGACAGGCCTCTCTGGGGCCAACGTCCTGACTTTC. Amino acid sequence: CASSNFGTGLSGANVLTF.

The gene calls are TRBV7-9 and TRBJ2-7, with a tentative D call TRBD1 (5 bases). V gave up 3 bases and J gave up 4 bases, with 10 bases separating them. This CDR3 has 13 residues. CDR1 and CDR2 from the germline V gene are SEHNR and FQNEAQ (reference sequence). The CDR3, as DNA: TGTGCCAGCAGCTTGACAGAGGAGTACGAGCAGTACTTC. Translating it yields CASSLTEEYEQYF.